This T cell receptor (beta chain) is from a study of T cell repertoires in cytomegalovirus infection. As for the study in general: CMV infection and matching HLA type were both indicated by public TCR beta signatures.

Germline lookup yields CDR1 MNHNS and CDR2 SASEGT. V lost 4 bases, J lost 0 bases, and 10 bases lay in between. The CDR3 spans 14 residues. This clonotype was seen more than once but under ten times. Its antigen is currently unknown. The study, taken as a whole, reports: HLA-C-restricted CMV clonotypes gave the most frequent clonotype in two of eight donors.

MiXCR, applied by TCRdb to the reads, yields one record per CDR3 protein. The sample comprises some 800,000 distinct CDR3 sequences, 30% to 35% of which are singletons, and around an eighth rests with the top ten. Sequences were derived from cultured CD8+ T cells from PBMCs, sampled from culture after CMV antigen stimulation. This TCR was sampled from a human donor in good health (CMV status not recorded). Some clones in this sample may be carry-over from other donors' samples. The chain links TRBV6-1 to TRBJ2-7; D is possibly TRBD1 or TRBD2 (5 bases each). CDR3 sequence: CASSGGTSSYEQYV. The CDR3 coding sequence is TGTGCCAGCAGTGGAGGGACCAGCTCCTACGAGCAGTACGTC.